The 22 T cell receptor beta chains presented below share a single source sample, sequenced in a study of blood T cells in healthy people across ages. The second PCR ran about 7 to 12 cycles with a sample-barcoded 5' primer and J-beta primers. TCRdb re-derived calls from the 5' RACE reads in MiXCR, one entry per CDR3 protein. Counted here are 1,500,000 or so distinct CDR3 sequences, around 59% occurring once; the ten biggest clones make up roughly 6.3%. Material for sequencing was blood. The receptors here all came from a man aged 18 to 29 in good health.

For this clonotype: An end of the junction differs from the germline gene, which may be a read error. The rearrangement links TRBV2 to TRBJ2-1; D is perhaps TRBD1 (5 bases). Per germline, CDR1 SNHLY and CDR2 FYNNEI. This CDR3 contains 12 residues. CDR3 DNA: TGTGCCAGCAAGGCAGGGTCAAATGGGCAGTTCTTC. Translated: CASKAGSNGQFF.

V and J are TRBV2 and TRBJ2-3, with 8 bases that match TRBD2. With V trimmed by 4 bases and J by 5 bases, 14 bases remained unmatched. The CDR3 is made up of 17 amino acids. Germline CDR1 and CDR2: SNHLY and FYNNEI. CDR3 loop: CASSVVGRGLDGDTQYF. CDR3 DNA: TGTGCCAGCAGTGTAGTCGGGAGGGGACTCGACGGAGATACGCAGTATTTT.

CDR3 in DNA: TGCAGCGTTGCCCGCTTTCCCCTAGCCGGCCAAGAGACCCAGTACTTC. Its translation: CSVARFPLAGQETQYF. The rearrangement uses TRBV29-1 and TRBJ2-5, with D perhaps TRBD2 (5 bases). V was cut by 4 bases and J by 1 base, with 19 bases left in between. The CDR3 extends over 16 amino acids. The germline CDR1 and CDR2 sequences are SQVTM and ANQGSEA.

V usage is TRBV7-2 and J usage is TRBJ2-3, with 9 bases identical to TRBD1. This CDR3 has 16 residues. Germline CDR1 reads SGHTA; CDR2 reads FQGNSA. J gave up 1 base and V 1 base, and 3 bases lay outside the gene matches. This CDR3 is CASSLVRTGGTDTQYF. The CDR3 DNA reads as TGTGCCAGCAGCTTAGTCCGGACAGGGGGCACAGATACGCAGTATTTT.

This clonotype was detected only once. The chain uses TRBV9 and TRBJ2-3; 7 bases line up with TRBD1. The CDR3 runs 15 residues. Germline V gene data show CDR1 as SGDLS and CDR2 as YYNGEE. The junction had 6 bases not matched to a gene; V was cut back by 0 bases and J by 5 bases. CDR3 sequence (DNA): TGTGCCAGCAGCGTAGGTTCCAGGACAGGAGATACGCAGTATTTT. Its protein product is CASSVGSRTGDTQYF.

This clonotype was detected only a few times. This rearrangement joins TRBV29-1 to TRBJ2-1; unclear D gene. The V gene lost 5 bases and the J gene lost 7 bases, with 15 bases spanning the gap. Germline lookup yields CDR1 SQVTM and CDR2 ANQGSEA. The CDR3 loop spans 13 amino acids. CDR3 in DNA: TGCAGCGTTCCACCTGACTTGAAAAATGAGCAGTTCTTC. It codes for CSVPPDLKNEQFF.

The chain employs TRBV3-1 and TRBJ2-7; 7 bases map to TRBD2. Germline CDR1 is LGHDT and CDR2 is YNNKEL (reference sequence). The CDR3 length is 15 residues. J gave up 7 bases and V 0 bases, and 9 bases lay outside the gene matches. The CDR3 region is CASSQDTAGLGEQYF. In nucleotides, the CDR3 is TGTGCCAGCAGCCAAGATACAGCGGGGCTAGGGGAGCAGTACTTC.

The gene calls are TRBV4-2 and TRBJ2-3; TRBD2 is a possible D gene (6 bases). The germline CDR1 and CDR2 sequences are LGHNA and YNFKEQ. The CDR3 length is 14 residues. Trimming pared 3 bases from V and 7 bases from J, leaving 14 bases between. The CDR3 DNA follows: TGTGCCAGCAGCCAGGCGGGGACCGCTAATACGCAGTATTTT. Translated, it gives CASSQAGTANTQYF.

The CDR3: CASSLARLAGGDIQYF. In DNA form, the CDR3 reads TGCGCCAGCAGCTTGGCCAGGCTAGCGGGAGGGGACATTCAGTACTTC. The genes are TRBV5-1 and TRBJ2-4; TRBD2 matches at 12 bases. Germline V lookup: CDR1 SGHRS, CDR2 YFSETQ. The ends lost 0 bases at V and 8 bases at J; junction bases unmatched: 6. This CDR3 is built from 16 residues.

The rearrangement uses TRBV15 and TRBJ2-1; 8 bases match TRBD2. The junction had 3 bases not matched to a gene; V was cut back by 1 base and J by 7 bases. The CDR3 is 14 residues long. Per the germline V gene, CDR1 is LNHNV and CDR2 is YYDKDF (reference sequence). CDR3 in amino acids: CATSRGGTSNEQFF. In DNA form, the CDR3 reads TGTGCCACCAGCAGAGGTGGGACTAGTAATGAGCAGTTCTTC.

V is TRBV12-3 or TRBV12-4 and J is TRBJ2-6; no definite D call. The length of the CDR3 is 21 residues. Trimming took off 5 bases at V and 0 bases at J, with 26 bases between the two ends. The CDR3 reads CASSPTGPIETPVSGANVLTF. CDR3 DNA: TGTGCCAGCAGTCCAACCGGGCCGATCGAGACGCCTGTCTCTGGGGCCAACGTCCTGACTTTC.

The rearrangement uses TRBV7-9 and TRBJ1-2; the D is unclear. CDR3 size: 12 residues. CDR1 is SEHNR and CDR2 is FQNEAQ in the germline V gene (reference sequence). Trimming cost V 1 base and J 8 bases, with 8 bases left between them. The CDR3 loop is CASSLGATGYTF. The CDR3 DNA reads TGTGCCAGCAGCTTAGGGGCCACAGGCTACACCTTC.

This clonotype showed up just a few times. V gene TRBV12-3 or TRBV12-4 combines with J gene TRBJ1-4; TRBD1 matches at 7 bases. This CDR3 is 18 amino acids long. J was trimmed by 3 bases and V by 6 bases; bases with no gene match: 16. CDR3 DNA: TGTGCCAGCAGCCAGATGGACAGGAACCCAGAGGCTAATGAAAAACTGTTTTTT. Translated, it gives CASSQMDRNPEANEKLFF.

Remarks on this clonotype: A much larger clone differs from this one at a single base, so this may be a read error. The gene calls are TRBV7-2 and TRBJ2-7; 11 bases align to TRBD2. J gave up 9 bases and V 3 bases, and 10 bases lay outside the gene matches. The CDR3 loop spans 15 amino acids. Germline CDR1 and CDR2: SGHTA and FQGNSA. The CDR3 is CASSFSSGGLWGQYF. The CDR3 DNA follows: TGTGCCAGCAGCTTTTCTAGCGGGGGGTTGTGGGGGCAGTACTTC.

The chain couples TRBV28 to TRBJ1-2, with 8 bases aligning to TRBD1. Germline V gene sequence: CDR1 MDHEN, CDR2 SYDVKM. Germline trimming cut 5 bases from V and 7 bases from J; bases unmatched to any gene: 3. CDR3 length: 12 residues. Here the CDR3 reads CASSNTGGGYTF. CDR3 nucleotides: TGTGCCAGCAGTAATACAGGGGGTGGCTACACCTTC.

The chain's CDR3 is CASSLLGTYNSPLHF. The CDR3, as DNA: TGTGCCAGCAGTCTACTTGGGACCTATAATTCACCCCTCCACTTT. This chain uses TRBV12-3 or TRBV12-4 with TRBJ1-6; D is ambiguous. Trimming stripped 5 bases from V and 2 bases from J, with 10 bases between. This CDR3 is built from 15 residues.

The chain combines TRBV3-1 with TRBJ1-1, with D hard to call. The germline gives CDR1 LGHDT, CDR2 YNNKEL (reference sequence). The CDR3 has 15 amino acids. V was trimmed by 4 bases and J by 7 bases, leaving 19 bases between them. The CDR3 region is CASSPPPGVLIEAFF. The DNA of the CDR3 is TGTGCCAGCAGCCCCCCACCCGGGGTTCTGATTGAAGCTTTCTTT.

This clonotype occurred a few times. The V call is TRBV12-3 or TRBV12-4, the J call TRBJ1-2; D call uncertain. V shed 5 bases and J shed 6 bases, with 13 bases lying between them. CDR3 size: 13 residues. CDR3 bases: TGTGCCAGCAGTCCCGGGGAGAGGGATGGCTACACCTTC. It translates to CASSPGERDGYTF.

V usage is TRBV20-1 and J usage is TRBJ2-5, with 9 bases lining up with TRBD2. V lost 6 bases, J lost 5 bases, and 19 bases stayed unmatched. The length of the CDR3 is 17 residues. Germline assignment: CDR1 DFQATT and CDR2 SNEGSKA (reference sequence). DNA of the CDR3: TGCAGTGCGCCAGAGGAGCTAGCGGGGTGGTTTAGGGAGACCCAGTACTTC. Encoded protein: CSAPEELAGWFRETQYF.

This clonotype was seen a handful of times. V gene TRBV20-1 combines with J gene TRBJ2-5; TRBD1 matches at 8 bases. The closer fit of TRBJ2-7 to the DNA end suggests the J call may be wrong. Germline loops: CDR1 DFQATT, CDR2 SNEGSKA (reference sequence). The CDR3 loop spans 13 amino acids. CDR3 bases: TGCAGTGCTAGAGATCCAGGACAGGGCGAGCAGTACTTC. The encoded protein is CSARDPGQGEQYF.

This clonotype was seen just once. V usage is TRBV20-1 and J usage is TRBJ1-1; D is unclear. CDR1 and CDR2 (germline): DFQATT, SNEGSKA (reference sequence). This CDR3 is built from 11 residues. V was cut by 2 bases and J by 6 bases, with 7 bases left in between. As DNA, the CDR3 is TGCAGTGCTAGATCAGCTTCTGAAGCTTTCTTT. Translated, it gives CSARSASEAFF.

CDR3 residues: CASSHPGGLAGGKSSYNEQFF. Here the CDR3 DNA reads TGTGCCAGCAGCCACCCAGGGGGACTAGCGGGAGGAAAGAGCTCCTACAATGAGCAGTTCTTC. The chain combines TRBV3-1 with TRBJ2-1, with TRBD2 matching over 15 bases. This CDR3 is 21 amino acids long. Germline-derived CDR1 and CDR2 are LGHDT and YNNKEL (reference sequence). V lost 3 bases, J lost 0 bases, and 12 bases stayed unmatched.